This entry lists 4 T cell receptor beta chains sequenced from one sample in a study of shared clonotypes between healthy human individuals. Only in-frame clones appear in the TCRdb table, and some are missing; sequencing was by immunoSEQ multiplex PCR. The sample yields some 2,100,000 clones, approximately 95% seen once. The specimen sequenced was naive CD4+ T cells sorted from blood. Subset reported: CD45RA+ positively selected. Receptor source: a man between 18 and 35 years old in good health.

This chain joins TRBV7-2 and TRBJ1-2; D remains ambiguous. CDR1 is SGHTA and CDR2 is FQGNSA in the germline V gene. The CDR3 extends over 13 amino acids. Trimming cost V 1 base and J 8 bases, with 11 bases left between them. The CDR3 nucleotides are TGTGCCAGCAGCTTAGGTCCTGAAAGGGGCTACACCTTC. Translated, it gives CASSLGPERGYTF.

The chain links TRBV18 to TRBJ2-4; 12 nucleotides agree with TRBD1. The V and J ends lost 3 bases and 1 base, in that order; junction bases with no gene match: 10. Looked up from germline, CDR1 is KGHSH and CDR2 is LQKENI. The CDR3 consists of 19 residues. CDR3 DNA sequence: TGTGCCAGCTCACCTCCGGGGACAGGGGGCGCTGGGGCCAAAAACATTCAGTACTTC. Translation gives CASSPPGTGGAGAKNIQYF.

V usage is TRBV6-1 and J usage is TRBJ2-7, with 7 positions matching TRBD1. Trimming took 6 bases from V and 4 from J; bases not matched to a gene: 9. Germline V gene lookup returns CDR1 MNHNS and CDR2 SASEGT. The CDR3 contains 14 residues. CDR3 residues: CASSEVRGQYEQYF. The DNA of the CDR3 is TGTGCCAGCAGCGAGGTGAGGGGGCAATACGAGCAGTACTTC.

The rearrangement links TRBV14 to TRBJ2-3; D remains ambiguous. The V gene lost 6 bases and the J gene lost 4 bases, with 8 bases spanning the gap. The CDR3 length is 12 residues. From germline, CDR1 is SGHDN and CDR2 FVKESK. In DNA form, the CDR3 reads TGTGCCAGCAGAGTGCCGGCAGATACGCAGTATTTT. Its translation is CASRVPADTQYF.